This T cell receptor (beta chain) derives from a study of blood T cell repertoires in COVID-19. Study information: Collection of acute and convalescent COVID-19 samples took place in the United States, Italy and Spain.

Only in-frame clones appear in the TCRdb table, and some are missing; sequencing was by immunoSEQ multiplex PCR. The sample has approximately 350,000 clones, roughly 87% seen once. CDR1 LGHDT and CDR2 YNNKEL come from the germline V gene (reference sequence). V dropped 3 bases and J dropped 8 bases, with 19 bases sitting between them. There are 15 residues in the CDR3. In assigning cohorts, the study relied on participant-reported clinical history. All recovered Cohort 3 donors got two negative PCRs, got clearance, or saw symptom resolution. This receptor was identified in a woman in her 30s who had recovered from COVID-19. The sample taken for sequencing was PBMCs or T cells enriched from blood (not recorded which). The rearrangement links TRBV3-1 (or the pseudogene TRBV3-2) to TRBJ1-2; D might be TRBD1 (5 bases). CDR3 in amino acids: CASSHLGADLGGYTF. CDR3 in DNA: TGTGCCAGCAGCCACCTAGGGGCGGACCTCGGGGGCTACACCTTC.